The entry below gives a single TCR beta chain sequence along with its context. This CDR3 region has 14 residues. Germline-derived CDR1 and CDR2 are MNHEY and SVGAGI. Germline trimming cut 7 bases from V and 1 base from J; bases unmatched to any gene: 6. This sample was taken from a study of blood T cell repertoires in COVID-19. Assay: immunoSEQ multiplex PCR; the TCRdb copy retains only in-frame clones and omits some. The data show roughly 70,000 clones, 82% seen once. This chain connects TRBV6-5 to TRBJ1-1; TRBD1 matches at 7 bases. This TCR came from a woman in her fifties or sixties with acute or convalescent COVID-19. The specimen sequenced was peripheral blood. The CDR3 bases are TGTGCCAGCAAGAATAACAGGGGGAACACTGAAGCTTTCTTT. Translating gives CASKNNRGNTEAFF.